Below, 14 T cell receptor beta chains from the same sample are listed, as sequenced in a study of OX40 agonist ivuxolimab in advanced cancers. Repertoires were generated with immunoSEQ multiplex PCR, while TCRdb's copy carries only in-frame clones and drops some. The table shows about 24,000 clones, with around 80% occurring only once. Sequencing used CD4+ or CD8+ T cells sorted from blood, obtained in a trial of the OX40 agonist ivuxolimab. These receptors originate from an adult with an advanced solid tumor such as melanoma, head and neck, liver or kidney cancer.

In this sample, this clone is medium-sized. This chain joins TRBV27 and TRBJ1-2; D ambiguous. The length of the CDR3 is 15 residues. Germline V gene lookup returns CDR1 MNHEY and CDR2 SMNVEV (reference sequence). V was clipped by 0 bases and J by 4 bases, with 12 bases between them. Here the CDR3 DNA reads TGTGCCAGCAGTTTATCCCGGGGATTGGGCTATGGCTACACCTTC. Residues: CASSLSRGLGYGYTF.

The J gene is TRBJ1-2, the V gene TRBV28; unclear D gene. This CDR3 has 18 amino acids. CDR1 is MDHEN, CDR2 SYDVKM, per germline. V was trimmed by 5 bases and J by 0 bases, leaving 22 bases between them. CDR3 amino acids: CASSRVRTGDPSNYGYTF. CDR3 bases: TGTGCCAGCAGTAGAGTCCGGACGGGCGACCCATCTAACTATGGCTACACCTTC.

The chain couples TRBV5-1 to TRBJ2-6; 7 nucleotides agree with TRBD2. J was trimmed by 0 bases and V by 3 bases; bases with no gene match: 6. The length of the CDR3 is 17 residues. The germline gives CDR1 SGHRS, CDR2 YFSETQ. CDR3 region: CASSSRGDYSGANVLTF. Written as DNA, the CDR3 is TGCGCCAGCAGCTCCCGGGGGGATTACTCTGGGGCCAACGTCCTGACTTTC.

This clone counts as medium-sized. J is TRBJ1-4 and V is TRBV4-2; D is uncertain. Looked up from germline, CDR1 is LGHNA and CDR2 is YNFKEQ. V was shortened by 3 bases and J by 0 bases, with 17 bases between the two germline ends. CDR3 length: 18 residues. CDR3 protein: CASSQGKQMRATNEKLFF. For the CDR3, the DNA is TGTGCCAGCAGCCAGGGGAAACAGATGAGGGCAACTAATGAAAAACTGTTTTTT.

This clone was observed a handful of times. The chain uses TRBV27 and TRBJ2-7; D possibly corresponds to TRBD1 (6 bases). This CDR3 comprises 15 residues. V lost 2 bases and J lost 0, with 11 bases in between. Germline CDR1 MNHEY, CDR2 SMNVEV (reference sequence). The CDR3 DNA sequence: TGTGCCAGCAGTTTAAACAGGGCATACTCCTACGAGCAGTACTTC. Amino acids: CASSLNRAYSYEQYF.

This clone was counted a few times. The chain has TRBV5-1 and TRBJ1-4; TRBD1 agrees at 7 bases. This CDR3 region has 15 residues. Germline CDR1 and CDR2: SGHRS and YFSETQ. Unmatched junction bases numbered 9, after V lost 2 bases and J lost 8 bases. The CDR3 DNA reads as TGCGCCAGCAGCTTACGGACAGGAGGCCTCGAAAAACTGTTTTTT. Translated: CASSLRTGGLEKLFF.

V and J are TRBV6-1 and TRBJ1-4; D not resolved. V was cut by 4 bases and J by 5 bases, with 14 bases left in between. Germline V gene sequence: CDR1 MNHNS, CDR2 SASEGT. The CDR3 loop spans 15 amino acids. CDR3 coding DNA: TGTGCCAGCAGTGTAAATAGCCGGCAGAATGAAAAACTGTTTTTT. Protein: CASSVNSRQNEKLFF.

CDR3 protein: CASSGDRGRVYGYTF. As DNA, the CDR3 is TGTGCCAGCAGCGGGGACAGGGGGCGCGTCTATGGCTACACCTTC. The gene calls are TRBV7-9 and TRBJ1-2, with TRBD1 identical over 12 bases. The CDR3 is 15 amino acids. J was trimmed by 4 bases and V by 5 bases; bases with no gene match: 5. Germline V gives CDR1 SEHNR, CDR2 FQNEAQ (reference sequence).

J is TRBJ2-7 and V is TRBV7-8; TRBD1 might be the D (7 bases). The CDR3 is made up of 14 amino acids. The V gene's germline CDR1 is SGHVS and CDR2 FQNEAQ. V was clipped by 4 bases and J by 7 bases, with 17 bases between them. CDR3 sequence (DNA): TGTGCCAGCAGCTCCCGACTAGAGGGGGCAGAGCAGTACTTC. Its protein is CASSSRLEGAEQYF.

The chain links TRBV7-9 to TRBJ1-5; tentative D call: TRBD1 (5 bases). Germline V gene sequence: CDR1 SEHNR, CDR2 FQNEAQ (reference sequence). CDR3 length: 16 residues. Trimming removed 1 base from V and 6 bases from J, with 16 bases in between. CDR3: CASSLGGTAGPQPQHF. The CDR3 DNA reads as TGTGCCAGCAGCTTAGGAGGTACGGCAGGGCCTCAGCCCCAGCATTTT.

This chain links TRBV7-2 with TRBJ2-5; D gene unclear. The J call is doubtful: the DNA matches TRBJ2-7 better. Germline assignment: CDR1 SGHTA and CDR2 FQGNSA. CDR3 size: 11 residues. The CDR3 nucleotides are TGTGCCAGCAGCTTAGGGCCCGAGCAGTACTTC. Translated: CASSLGPEQYF.

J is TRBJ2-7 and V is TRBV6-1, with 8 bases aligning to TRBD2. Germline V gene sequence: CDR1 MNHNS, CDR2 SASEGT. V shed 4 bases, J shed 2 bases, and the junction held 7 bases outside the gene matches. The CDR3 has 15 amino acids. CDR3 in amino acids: CASSGSSGSPYEQYF. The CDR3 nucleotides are TGTGCCAGCAGTGGTTCTAGCGGGTCCCCCTACGAGCAGTACTTC.

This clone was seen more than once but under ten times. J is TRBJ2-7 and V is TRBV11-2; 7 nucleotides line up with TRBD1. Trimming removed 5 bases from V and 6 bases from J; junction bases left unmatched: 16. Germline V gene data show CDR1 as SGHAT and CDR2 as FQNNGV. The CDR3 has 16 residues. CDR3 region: CASSDMTGFDDLEQYF. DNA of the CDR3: TGTGCCAGCAGCGATATGACAGGGTTCGACGACCTCGAGCAGTACTTC.

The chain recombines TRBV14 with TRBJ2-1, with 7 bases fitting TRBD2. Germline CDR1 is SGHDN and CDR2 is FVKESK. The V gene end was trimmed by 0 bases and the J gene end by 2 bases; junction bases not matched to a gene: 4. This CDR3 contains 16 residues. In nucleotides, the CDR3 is TGTGCCAGCAGCCAAGAAGCACTAGCGACCTACAATGAGCAGTTCTTC. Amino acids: CASSQEALATYNEQFF.